Described below is a single T cell receptor (beta chain) sequence and its context. The repertoire was sequenced with immunoSEQ multiplex PCR; TCRdb's copy has only in-frame clones and lacks some. The data show hundreds of thousands of clones, 85% to 95% seen once. Naive CD8 cells lacked CD45RO, underwent positive selection for CCR7 and left out terminally differentiated effector memory CD45RA+ cells. This CDR3 has 14 residues. In germline, CDR1 is MNHNS, CDR2 SASEGT. The J segment lost 4 bases and the V segment lost 2 bases, leaving 4 bases of the junction unmatched. The data are from a study of shared clonotypes between healthy human individuals. Study in general: Two women and a few men aged 18 to 49 served as donors.

V is TRBV6-1 and J is TRBJ1-2, with 7 nucleotides matching TRBD1. Sample: naive CD8+ T cells sorted from blood. The sequence came from a woman aged 25 to 45 in good health. CDR3 amino acids: CASSERGQSYGYTF. CDR3 DNA sequence: TGTGCCAGCAGTGAAAGGGGACAGAGCTATGGCTACACCTTC.